The rows below give T cell receptor beta chains drawn from one sample of a study of Ad26.COV2.S vaccination and SARS-CoV-2 variants. The protocol was immunoSEQ multiplex PCR, while the TCRdb copy is restricted to in-frame clones and leaves out a portion. The sample lists 200,000 to 300,000 clones, roughly 90% occurring once. This material consisted of peripheral blood, taken in a trial of Ad26.COV2.S vaccine versus placebo. All receptors come from a person aged 18 to 65 who received the Ad26.COV2.S COVID-19 vaccine or a placebo. The CDR3 runs from the conserved cysteine through the conserved F or W. Fields, in order: V gene, clone size, D gene, CDR3 length, J gene, CDR3 DNA, CDR3 protein. The D gene is left open where the match is weak. Only part of the rows carry a size: once, few, many, or a class if the clone is expanded.

TRBV5-1	-	TRBD1	18	TRBJ1-5	TGCGCCAGCAGACGAGCAGTAACGGGACAGGGGTACAATCAGCCCCAGCATTTT	CASRRAVTGQGYNQPQHF
TRBV7-2	-	-	13	TRBJ2-1	TGTGCCAGCAGCTTAGTTGGGAACAATGAGCAGTTCTTC	CASSLVGNNEQFF
TRBV6-2/TRBV6-3	-	-	15	TRBJ1-6	TGTGCCAGCAGTTACGGGGACTCCTATAATTCACCCCTCCACTTT	CASSYGDSYNSPLHF
TRBV6-4	-	TRBD2	15	TRBJ2-5	TGTGCCAGCAGTCTCCTAGCGGGAGCTGGGGAGACCCAGTACTTC	CASSLLAGAGETQYF
TRBV5-4	-	TRBD2	15	TRBJ2-3	TGTGCCAGCAGCTTGGAACTAGCGAGCACAGATACGCAGTATTTT	CASSLELASTDTQYF
TRBV5-5	-	-	15	TRBJ2-7	TGTGCCAGCAGCTTTCAGGCGGGAACTCTCTACGAGCAGTACTTC	CASSFQAGTLYEQYF
TRBV28	-	-	18	TRBJ1-3	TGTGCCAGCAGCCCCGGGACATTTTTGCGGGGCTCTGGAAACACCATATATTTT	CASSPGTFLRGSGNTIYF
TRBV7-2	-	TRBD2	17	TRBJ2-1	TGTGCCAGCAGCTCCCTAGCGGGAGGGCCGTCCTACAATGAGCAGTTCTTC	CASSSLAGGPSYNEQFF
TRBV27	-	-	14	TRBJ1-2	TGTGCCAGCAGTTTAGGCAGGGTGAACTATGGCTACACCTTC	CASSLGRVNYGYTF
TRBV3-1/TRBV3-2	-	TRBD2	18	TRBJ2-7	TGTGCCAGCAGCCAAGGAGGTTCACGCGGGAGGAGCTCCTACGAGCAGTACTTC	CASSQGGSRGRSSYEQYF
TRBV18	-	TRBD1	14	TRBJ2-7	TGTGCCAGCTCACCACAGACAGGGTCCTACGAGCAGTACTTC	CASSPQTGSYEQYF
TRBV25-1	-	-	17	TRBJ2-2	TGTGCCAGCAGTGAATCCCCATCGCCAGGGAGGACCGGGGAGCTGTTTTTT	CASSESPSPGRTGELFF
TRBV7-9	-	-	15	TRBJ2-5	TGTGCCAGCAGCTCTAGGCTAGGAGGAGGACAGACCCAGTACTTC	CASSSRLGGGQTQYF
TRBV7-2	-	TRBD1	16	TRBJ1-1	TGTGCCAGCAGCTTAGGCACAGGGGGCATGAACACTGAAGCTTTCTTT	CASSLGTGGMNTEAFF
TRBV3-1/TRBV3-2	-	-	13	TRBJ1-1	TGTGCCAGCAGCCAACGGGGGATCACTGAAGCTTTCTTT	CASSQRGITEAFF
TRBV6-5	-	-	15	TRBJ1-5	TGTGCCAGCCGTAACAGGATTTATAGCAATCAGCCCCAGCATTTT	CASRNRIYSNQPQHF
TRBV30	once	-	13	TRBJ1-2	TGTGCCTGGAAAGCGGGGGCTTTGGATGGCTACACCTTC	CAWKAGALDGYTF
TRBV30	-	-	12	TRBJ2-7	TGTGCCTGGAGCCCAGGGGTTGGCGAGCAGTACTTC	CAWSPGVGEQYF
TRBV5-1	once	TRBD2	17	TRBJ2-1	TGCGCCAGCAGCTTGTTCTCTAGCGGGGCCACCTACAATGAGCAGTTCTTC	CASSLFSSGATYNEQFF
TRBV7-3	once	-	15	TRBJ2-4	TGTGCCAGCAGCCCCGGGGTGGTTGCCGGAGACATTCAGTACTTC	CASSPGVVAGDIQYF
TRBV7-2	-	-	14	TRBJ1-2	TGTGCCAGCAGCTTAGGGACGGTTCCTCATGGCTACACCTTC	CASSLGTVPHGYTF
TRBV11-2	-	-	14	TRBJ2-1	TGTGCCAGCAGCTACCCCGGGGGGCGGGTTGAGCAGTTCTTC	CASSYPGGRVEQFF
TRBV6-5	once	TRBD1	14	TRBJ1-6	TGTGCCAGTGCACGGGGGACAGGGAATTCACCCCTCCACTTT	CASARGTGNSPLHF
TRBV5-1	-	-	15	TRBJ2-2	TGCGCCAGCAGCTATACTTTAAAAAACGCCGGGGAGCTGTTTTTT	CASSYTLKNAGELFF
TRBV30	-	-	14	TRBJ1-2	TGTGCCTGGAGTAAGAGGGGAGGGAACTATGGCTACACCTTC	CAWSKRGGNYGYTF
TRBV5-6	-	TRBD1	15	TRBJ2-1	TGTGCCAGCAGCCCTACAGGGGTACGCTACAATGAGCAGTTCTTC	CASSPTGVRYNEQFF
TRBV5-1	once	-	13	TRBJ2-5	TGCGCCAGCAGCGGGGACAACCAAGAGACCCAGTACTTC	CASSGDNQETQYF
TRBV11-2	-	TRBD1	13	TRBJ2-5	TGTGCCAGCAGCTTAGGACAGGGAGAGACCCAGTACTTC	CASSLGQGETQYF
TRBV28	-	-	17	TRBJ2-1	TGTGCCAGCACCCTCGGCCTACAGGGAGTCGTTTACAATGAGCAGTTCTTC	CASTLGLQGVVYNEQFF
TRBV7-9	-	TRBD1	15	TRBJ1-5	TGTGCCAGCAGTTCAGACGTGACAGGGTCTCAGCCCCAGCATTTT	CASSSDVTGSQPQHF
TRBV7-9	-	TRBD1	15	TRBJ1-2	TGTGCCAGCAGCGTTCCGGGACAGGGGGCTCAAGGCTACACCTTC	CASSVPGQGAQGYTF
TRBV30	-	-	18	TRBJ2-6	TGTGCCTGGAGTGTTAGAGACAGGTTATACTCTGGGGCCAACGTCCTGACTTTC	CAWSVRDRLYSGANVLTF
TRBV27	-	TRBD1	15	TRBJ2-5	TGTGCCAGCAGCCCCGACAGGGAAGGGCAAGAGACCCAGTACTTC	CASSPDREGQETQYF
TRBV19	-	-	14	TRBJ1-5	TGTGCCAGTAGTATAATGACAGCAAATCAGCCCCAGCATTTT	CASSIMTANQPQHF
TRBV6-5	-	-	10	TRBJ2-5	TGTGCCAGCGGGAAAGAGACCCAGTACTTC	CASGKETQYF
TRBV6-1	-	-	13	TRBJ2-3	TGTGCCAGCAGTGAGCAGGGACCAGATACGCAGTATTTT	CASSEQGPDTQYF
TRBV29-1	-	TRBD1	14	TRBJ2-7	TGCAGCGGGGGACAGGGGGCTACACAGGGCGAGCAGTACTTC	CSGGQGATQGEQYF
TRBV25-1	-	-	16	TRBJ2-3	TGTGCCAGCAGTGACAGCGGGCAAGGGAGCACAGATACGCAGTATTTT	CASSDSGQGSTDTQYF
TRBV9	few	TRBD1	14	TRBJ2-7	TGTGCCAGCAGCGTCAGTGACAGGGGCTACGAGCAGTACTTC	CASSVSDRGYEQYF
TRBV7-3	-	TRBD2	21	TRBJ2-1	TGTGCCAGCAGCCCAGGGTCGGGTCGGCCGGGACTAGCGGGCTTATACAATGAGCAGTTCTTC	CASSPGSGRPGLAGLYNEQFF